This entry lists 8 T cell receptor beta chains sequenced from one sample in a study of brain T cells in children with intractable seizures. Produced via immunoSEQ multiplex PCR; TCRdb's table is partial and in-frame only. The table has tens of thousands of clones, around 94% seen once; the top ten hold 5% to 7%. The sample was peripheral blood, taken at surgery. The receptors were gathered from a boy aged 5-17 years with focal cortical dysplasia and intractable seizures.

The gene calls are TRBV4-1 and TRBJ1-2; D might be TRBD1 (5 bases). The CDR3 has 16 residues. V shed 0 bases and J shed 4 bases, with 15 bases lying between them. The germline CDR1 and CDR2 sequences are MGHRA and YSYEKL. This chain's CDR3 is CASSQESTAFFYGYTF. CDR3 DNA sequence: TGCGCCAGCAGCCAAGAGTCGACAGCGTTCTTCTATGGCTACACCTTC.

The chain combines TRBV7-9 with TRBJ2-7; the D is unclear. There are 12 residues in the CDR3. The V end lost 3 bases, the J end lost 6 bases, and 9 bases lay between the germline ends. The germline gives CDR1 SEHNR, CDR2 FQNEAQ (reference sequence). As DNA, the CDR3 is TGTGCCAGCAGCTTGGGCAGCGCCGAGCAGTACGTC. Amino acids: CASSLGSAEQYV.

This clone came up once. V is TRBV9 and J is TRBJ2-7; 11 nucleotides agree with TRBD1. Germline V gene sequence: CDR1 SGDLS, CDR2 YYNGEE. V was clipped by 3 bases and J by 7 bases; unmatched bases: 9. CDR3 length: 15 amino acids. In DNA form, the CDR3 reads TGTGCCAGCAGCGCCCACTCGGACAGGGGGCTTGAGCAGTACTTC. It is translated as CASSAHSDRGLEQYF. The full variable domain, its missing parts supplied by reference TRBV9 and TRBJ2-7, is DSGVTQTPKHLITATGQRVTLRCSPRSGDLSVYWYQQSLDQGLQFLIQYYNGEERAKGNILERFSAQQFPDLHSELNLSSLELGDSALYFCASSAHSDRGLEQYFGPGTRLTVT.

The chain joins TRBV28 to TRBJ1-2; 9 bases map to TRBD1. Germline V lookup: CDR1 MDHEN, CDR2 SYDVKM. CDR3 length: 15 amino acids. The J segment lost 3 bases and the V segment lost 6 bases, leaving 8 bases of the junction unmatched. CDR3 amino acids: CASSRDRTGDYGYTF. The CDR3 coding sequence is TGTGCCAGCAGCCGTGATAGGACAGGGGACTATGGCTACACCTTC.

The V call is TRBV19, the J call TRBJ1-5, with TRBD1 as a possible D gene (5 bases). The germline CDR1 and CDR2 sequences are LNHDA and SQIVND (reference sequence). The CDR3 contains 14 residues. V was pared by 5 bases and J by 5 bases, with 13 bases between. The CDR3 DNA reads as TGTGCCAGTAGTCCGGGACCACTATATCAGCCCCAGCATTTT. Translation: CASSPGPLYQPQHF.

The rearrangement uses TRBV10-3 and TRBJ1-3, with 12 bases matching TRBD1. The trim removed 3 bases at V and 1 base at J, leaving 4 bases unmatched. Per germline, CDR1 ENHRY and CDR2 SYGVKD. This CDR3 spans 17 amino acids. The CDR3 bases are TGTGCCATCAGTGACCGGGACAGGGGGCTTTCTGGAAACACCATATATTTT. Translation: CAISDRDRGLSGNTIYF.

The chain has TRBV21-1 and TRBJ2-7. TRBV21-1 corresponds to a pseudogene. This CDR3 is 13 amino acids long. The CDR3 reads CASSKAGSYEQYV. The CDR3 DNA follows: TGTGCCAGCAGCAAAGCGGGAAGCTACGAGCAGTACGTC.

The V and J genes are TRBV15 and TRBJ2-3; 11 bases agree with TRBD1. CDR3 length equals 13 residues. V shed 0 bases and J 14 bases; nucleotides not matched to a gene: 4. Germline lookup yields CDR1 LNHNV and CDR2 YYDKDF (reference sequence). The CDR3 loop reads CATSRDSGTGGYF. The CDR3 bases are TGTGCCACCAGCAGAGACTCCGGGACAGGGGGGTATTTT.